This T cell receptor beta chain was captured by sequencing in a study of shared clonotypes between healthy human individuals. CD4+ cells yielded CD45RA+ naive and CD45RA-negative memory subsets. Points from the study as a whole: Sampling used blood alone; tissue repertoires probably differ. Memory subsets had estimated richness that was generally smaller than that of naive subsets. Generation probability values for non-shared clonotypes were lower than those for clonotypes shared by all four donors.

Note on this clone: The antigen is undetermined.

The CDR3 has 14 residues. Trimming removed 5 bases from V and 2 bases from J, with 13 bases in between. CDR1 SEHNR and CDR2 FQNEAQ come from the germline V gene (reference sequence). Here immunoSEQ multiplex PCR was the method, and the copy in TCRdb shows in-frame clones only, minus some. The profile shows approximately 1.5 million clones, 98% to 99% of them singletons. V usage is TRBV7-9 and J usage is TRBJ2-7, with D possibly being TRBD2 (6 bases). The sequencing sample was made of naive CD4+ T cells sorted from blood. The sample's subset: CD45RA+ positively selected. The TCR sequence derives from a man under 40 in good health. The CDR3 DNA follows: TGTGCCAGCAGCCCGGGGACTTCCACCTACGAGCAGTACTTC. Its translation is CASSPGTSTYEQYF.